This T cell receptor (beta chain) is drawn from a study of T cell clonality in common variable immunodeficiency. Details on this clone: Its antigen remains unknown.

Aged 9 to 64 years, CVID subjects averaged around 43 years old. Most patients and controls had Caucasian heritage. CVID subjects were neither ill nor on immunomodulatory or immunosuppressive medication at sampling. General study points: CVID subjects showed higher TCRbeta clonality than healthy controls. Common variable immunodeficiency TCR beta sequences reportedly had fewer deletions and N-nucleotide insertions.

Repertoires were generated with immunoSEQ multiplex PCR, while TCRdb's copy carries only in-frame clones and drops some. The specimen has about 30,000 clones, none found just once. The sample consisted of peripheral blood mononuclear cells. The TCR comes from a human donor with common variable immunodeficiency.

This chain's CDR3 is CASSDRGGKLFF. The CDR3 DNA, read in part, is TGTGCCAGTAGTGACAGGGGTGGAAAA. The J gene is TRBJ1-4, the V gene TRBV19; 8 nucleotides agree with TRBD1. The read halts 3 residues ahead of the CDR3 end, with the missing end drawn from the germline J gene. Trimming removed 5 bases from V and 10 bases from J; junction bases left unmatched: 3. Germline V gene lookup returns CDR1 LNHDA and CDR2 SQIVND (reference sequence). CDR3 length: 12 amino acids.